Listed below are T cell receptor beta chains from one sample, sequenced in a study of blood T cells in healthy people across ages. TCRdb independently ran MiXCR on the 5' RACE reads; one entry per CDR3 protein. The table includes under 2 million distinct CDR3 sequences, roughly 30% detected once. Sequencing input: blood. Receptors originate from a woman in her thirties in good health. Each CDR3 is given with its conserved first and last residue. A D gene is named only where the DNA matches it firmly. For some rows the clone size is stated as once, few or many, or as a class when expanded; others skip it.

>TRBV19|TRBJ1-2|NA|NA
CASSPVRYLDGYTF
TGTGCCAGTAGCCCGGTAAGATACTTGGATGGCTACACCTTC
>TRBV28|TRBJ2-1|TRBD2|NA
CASSIGGRGSYNERFF
TGTGCCAGCAGCATAGGCGGGAGAGGGTCCTACAATGAGCGGTTCTTC
>TRBV2|TRBJ2-5|TRBD1|NA
CASSPTTGIQETQYF
TGTGCCAGCAGTCCGACGACAGGGATCCAAGAGACCCAGTACTTC
>TRBV10-3|TRBJ1-2|NA|NA
CAIRAEAGYTF
TGTGCCATCAGGGCGGAGGCGGGCTACACCTTC
>TRBV6-1|TRBJ1-6|NA|NA
CASSEWGPTNNSPLHF
TGTGCCAGCAGTGAATGGGGACCTACCAATAATTCACCCCTCCACTTT
>TRBV6-1|TRBJ2-7|TRBD1|once
CASSEWDSTYGQYF
TGTGCCAGCAGTGAATGGGACAGCACCTACGGGCAGTACTTC
>TRBV3-1|TRBJ2-7|NA|NA
CARRGNEQYF
TGTGCCAGAAGGGGTAATGAGCAGTACTTC
>TRBV12-3/TRBV12-4|TRBJ2-1|NA|NA
CASSLGLSPRADEQFF
TGTGCCAGCAGTTTAGGTTTGAGTCCGAGGGCAGATGAGCAGTTCTTC
>TRBV11-2|TRBJ2-7|NA|NA
CASSFTGGNTLREQYF
TGTGCCAGCAGCTTTACTGGGGGGAATACCTTAAGGGAGCAGTACTTC
>TRBV24-1|TRBJ2-5|NA|NA
CATGRDEGTQYF
TGTGCCACTGGGCGGGATGAGGGGACCCAGTACTTC
>TRBV29-1|TRBJ2-6|TRBD2|NA
CSVSGRGYSGANVLTF
TGCAGCGTGTCTGGGCGGGGGTACTCTGGGGCCAACGTCCTGACTTTC
>TRBV4-1|TRBJ1-4|TRBD1|NA
CASSLLQGANEKLFF
TGCGCCAGCAGCCTACTACAGGGGGCTAATGAAAAACTGTTTTTT
>TRBV30|TRBJ2-3|NA|NA
CAWSPNQDTQYF
TGTGCCTGGAGTCCCAATCAGGATACGCAGTATTTT
>TRBV7-9|TRBJ2-7|TRBD2|many
CATNLRGGVPYEQYF
TGTGCCACCAACCTTCGCGGGGGGGTTCCCTACGAGCAGTACTTC
>TRBV6-5|TRBJ1-3|NA|NA
CASSYSGGNTIYF
TGTGCCAGCAGTTACTCCGGTGGAAACACCATATATTTT
>TRBV27|TRBJ2-5|NA|many
CASSLGFGRDQETQYF
TGTGCCAGCAGTTTAGGGTTCGGGCGGGACCAAGAGACCCAGTACTTC
>TRBV5-1|TRBJ2-6|NA|NA
CASSFGRVLGANVLTF
TGCGCCAGCAGCTTTGGCAGGGTGTTAGGGGCCAACGTCCTGACTTTC
>TRBV3-1|TRBJ2-2|NA|NA
CASSQEGRENTGELFF
TGTGCCAGCAGCCAAGAGGGGCGGGAGAACACCGGGGAGCTGTTTTTT
>TRBV2|TRBJ2-7|NA|few
CASSTGAAYEQYF
TGTGCCAGCAGTACTGGGGCAGCTTACGAGCAGTACTTC
>TRBV7-7|TRBJ2-5|NA|few
CASSYSGHSGETQYF
TGTGCCAGCAGCTATAGCGGACACTCGGGAGAGACCCAGTACTTC
>TRBV4-1|TRBJ2-1|NA|many
CASSPRTDYYGNEQFF
TGCGCCAGCAGCCCCCGGACCGACTATTACGGGAATGAGCAGTTCTTC
>TRBV6-1|TRBJ2-3|NA|NA
CASSKRPTDTQYF
TGTGCCAGCAGTAAAAGGCCTACAGATACGCAGTATTTT
>TRBV27|TRBJ2-3|TRBD2|NA
CASVMTSGRRDTQYF
TGTGCCAGCGTGATGACTAGCGGGAGAAGAGATACGCAGTATTTT
>TRBV20-1|TRBJ2-3|NA|NA
CSARRGYTDTQYF
TGCAGTGCTAGGCGCGGTTACACAGATACGCAGTATTTT
>TRBV28|TRBJ1-2|NA|NA
CASSLGNRGYTF
TGTGCCAGCAGCCTGGGTAACCGGGGCTACACCTTC
>TRBV27|TRBJ2-1|NA|few
CASSLSFGRVEQFF
TGTGCCAGCAGTTTATCCTTCGGGCGGGTTGAGCAGTTCTTC
>TRBV27|TRBJ2-3|TRBD1|few
CASSLQGAMDTQYF
TGTGCCAGCAGTTTACAGGGGGCTATGGATACGCAGTATTTT
>TRBV7-2|TRBJ2-3|TRBD2|few
CASRSAGGPGYTQYF
TGTGCCAGCAGGTCAGCGGGAGGGCCGGGATATACGCAGTATTTT
>TRBV3-1|TRBJ2-7|TRBD2|few
CASSQDPAGGPHEQYF
TGTGCCAGCAGCCAAGATCCAGCGGGAGGTCCCCACGAGCAGTACTTC
>TRBV20-1|TRBJ1-5|TRBD1|few
CSARTPGQGIGPQHF
TGCAGTGCTAGAACTCCGGGACAGGGTATCGGGCCCCAGCATTTT
>TRBV10-2|TRBJ2-5|NA|NA
CASSGGNQETQYF
TGCGCCAGCAGTGGAGGGAATCAAGAGACCCAGTACTTC
>TRBV6-2/TRBV6-3|TRBJ2-5|TRBD2|many
CASNQAGVGETQYF
TGTGCCAGCAATCAAGCGGGAGTAGGTGAGACCCAGTACTTC
>TRBV7-9|TRBJ2-7|TRBD1|NA
CASSPKGQGGEQYF
TGTGCCAGCAGTCCCAAGGGACAGGGCGGCGAGCAGTACTTC
>TRBV10-3|TRBJ2-3|TRBD2|few
CAISATSGGASTDTQYF
TGTGCCATCAGTGCAACTAGCGGGGGGGCTTCCACAGATACGCAGTATTTT
>TRBV7-9|TRBJ1-1|NA|many
CASSFGSEAFF
TGTGCCAGCAGTTTCGGCAGTGAAGCTTTCTTT
>TRBV2|TRBJ2-6|NA|NA
CANTSVAGANVLTF
TGTGCCAACACGTCCGTGGCTGGGGCCAACGTCCTGACTTTC
>TRBV6-1|TRBJ2-2|NA|NA
CASSEALLPADGELFF
TGTGCCAGCAGTGAAGCGCTTCTCCCGGCGGACGGGGAGCTGTTTTTT
>TRBV7-2|TRBJ2-7|NA|NA
CASSLAAGKAYEQYF
TGTGCCAGCAGCTTGGCGGCGGGGAAAGCCTACGAGCAGTACTTC
>TRBV10-3|TRBJ2-7|TRBD1|many
CAISAAGDSFDEQYF
TGTGCCATCAGTGCCGCAGGGGACAGTTTTGACGAGCAGTACTTC
>TRBV7-2|TRBJ2-5|TRBD1|NA
CASSLRTGIQETQYF
TGTGCCAGCAGCTTAAGGACAGGGATACAAGAGACCCAGTACTTC
>TRBV7-3|TRBJ2-3|NA|few
CASSLKGGQGADTQYF
TGTGCCAGCAGCTTAAAGGGAGGGCAGGGGGCAGATACGCAGTATTTT
>TRBV6-1|TRBJ2-5|TRBD1|few
CASKETGYRETQYF
TGTGCCAGCAAGGAGACAGGGTACCGTGAGACCCAGTACTTC
>TRBV20-1|TRBJ2-4|NA|NA
CSARVLAEGDIQYF
TGCAGTGCTAGAGTTCTAGCGGAGGGGGACATTCAGTACTTC
>TRBV27|TRBJ2-7|NA|NA
CASTPAGGYEQYF
TGTGCCAGCACCCCGGCTGGCGGCTACGAGCAGTACTTC
>TRBV29-1|TRBJ2-1|TRBD2|NA
CSVEPKTGLAGGNEQFF
TGCAGCGTTGAACCTAAAACGGGACTAGCGGGAGGGAATGAGCAGTTCTTC
>TRBV7-2|TRBJ2-7|TRBD2|NA
CASGSVAGGAYEQYF
TGTGCCAGCGGCTCTGTGGCCGGGGGGGCTTACGAGCAGTACTTC
>TRBV20-1|TRBJ2-3|NA|few
CSAWTGTASTDTQYF
TGCAGTGCGTGGACCGGCACAGCTAGCACAGATACGCAGTATTTT
>TRBV6-6|TRBJ1-1|NA|few
CASSYLSETEAFF
TGTGCCAGCAGTTACTTGTCGGAAACTGAAGCTTTCTTT
>TRBV20-1|TRBJ2-1|NA|many
CSALPDGKAVNEQFF
TGCAGTGCCCTTCCGGACGGGAAGGCCGTCAATGAGCAGTTCTTC
>TRBV7-9|TRBJ2-2|NA|few
CASSLDGAGELFF
TGTGCCAGCAGCTTAGATGGTGCCGGGGAGCTGTTTTTT
>TRBV4-1|TRBJ1-1|NA|NA
CASSPRGGAKNTEAFF
TGCGCCAGCAGCCCACGCGGAGGGGCCAAGAACACTGAAGCTTTCTTT
>TRBV4-1|TRBJ2-5|NA|NA
CASSQGNGPQETQYF
TGCGCCAGCAGCCAAGGAAACGGACCGCAAGAGACCCAGTACTTC
>TRBV9|TRBJ2-7|NA|few
CASSVDGEPSYEQYF
TGTGCCAGCAGCGTAGATGGCGAGCCTTCCTACGAGCAGTACTTC
>TRBV6-5|TRBJ1-5|NA|NA
CASSPSGGGPQPQHF
TGTGCCAGCAGCCCCTCGGGGGGCGGACCCCAGCCCCAGCATTTT
>TRBV20-1|TRBJ2-7|NA|NA
CSASGAIAQYF
TGCAGTGCTAGTGGGGCTATCGCGCAGTACTTC
>TRBV13|TRBJ2-3|NA|NA
CASSSKQGDRGTDTQYF
TGTGCCAGCAGCTCGAAACAGGGAGACCGAGGGACAGATACGCAGTATTTT
>TRBV27|TRBJ2-1|NA|NA
CTSSLSSGVNEQFF
TGTACCAGCAGTTTATCGTCGGGAGTCAATGAGCAGTTCTTC
>TRBV28|TRBJ2-7|NA|few
CASRPTGGRASYEQYF
TGTGCCAGCAGGCCAACTGGGGGCAGGGCATCCTACGAGCAGTACTTC
>TRBV20-1|TRBJ2-1|NA|NA
CSAPGFYNEQFF
TGCAGTGCCCCCGGGTTCTACAATGAGCAGTTCTTC